This T cell receptor beta chain is drawn from a study of blood T cell repertoires in COVID-19. TCRdb's table, derived via immunoSEQ multiplex PCR, lists solely in-frame clones and lacks some. Of around 230,000 clones in the sample, about 83% were seen once. This clone came up once. Sequencing input: peripheral blood. The receptor comes from a woman aged 40 to 55 with active or convalescent COVID-19.

In nucleotides, the CDR3 is TGCGCCAGCAGCTTGGCATCAAGCGGGAGCTCCTACAATGAGCAGTTCTTC. It translates to CASSLASSGSSYNEQFF. This rearrangement joins TRBV5-1 to TRBJ2-1, with 8 positions matching TRBD2. Germline V lookup: CDR1 SGHRS, CDR2 YFSETQ. This CDR3 is built from 17 residues. The V segment lost 0 bases and the J segment 0 bases; nucleotides outside the gene matches: 5.